This TCR beta chain is drawn from a study of synovial regulatory T cells in juvenile arthritis. Study findings and constraints: Largely private between patients, iaTreg TCR repertoires showed partial overlap with synovial Teff and blood CPL repertoires.

TCRdb's table, derived via immunoSEQ multiplex PCR, lists solely in-frame clones and lacks some. The sample holds a few thousand clones. The CDR3 spans 11 residues. DNA is not on record. Germline V lookup: CDR1 ENHRY, CDR2 SYGVKD. Matched peripheral blood accompanied the synovial fluid taken from each patient with active arthritis. Donors were 10 to 12 juvenile idiopathic arthritis patients with active disease. According to its frequency, this clone is medium-sized. Its cognate antigen is unknown. The gene calls are TRBV10-3 and TRBJ1-2. The TCR was taken from a donor aged 2-35 years with juvenile idiopathic arthritis. The specimen sequenced was Treg cells from the synovium. The CDR3 loop reads CAILGGSGYTF.